What follows are 21 T cell receptor beta chains derived from one specimen sequenced in a study of blood T cell repertoires in COVID-19 (TCRdb year 2020). The library was prepared using the immunoSEQ multiplex PCR assay. Held by TCRdb, this immuneACCESS table contains in-frame sequences only and omits some clones. Under half of the omission traces to an unresolved V gene where checked; the cause of the rest is unknown. The sample includes fewer than 350,000 clones, with about 85% observed a single time. 1.5% to 2% of the sample comes from the top ten. The sequencing sample was made of PBMCs or T cells enriched from blood (not recorded which). The receptor set was obtained from a woman in her thirties who had been exposed to COVID-19.

The chain couples TRBV4-1 to TRBJ2-1, with 7 bases lining up with TRBD2. The CDR3 covers 18 residues. Trimming removed 1 base from V and 9 bases from J; junction bases left unmatched: 18. In germline, CDR1 is MGHRA, CDR2 YSYEKL. The CDR3 loop is CASSQVGAAGGSFGEQFF. In DNA form, the CDR3 reads TGCGCCAGCAGCCAAGTCGGGGCGGCCGGCGGGAGTTTCGGTGAGCAGTTCTTC.

This chain joins TRBV7-9 and TRBJ2-7, with unresolved D. The germline CDR1 and CDR2 sequences are SEHNR and FQNEAQ (reference sequence). Deletions cut 0 bases from V and 5 bases from J, with 8 bases between. This CDR3 region has 13 residues. The CDR3 sequence is CASSLAVENEQYF. In nucleotides, the CDR3 is TGTGCCAGCAGCTTAGCAGTCGAGAACGAGCAGTACTTC.

The V gene is TRBV12-1, the J gene TRBJ2-5; the table's D call, TRBD2, has no DNA check behind it. TRBV12-1 is marked as a pseudogene. The CDR3 has 17 residues. CDR3 nucleotide sequence: TGTGCCAGCAGCCCCAGAAACGAGCGGGAGGGGGGGGAGACCCAGTACTTC. Its protein product is CASSPRNEREGGETQYF.

This chain links TRBV5-1 with TRBJ2-5; 7 bases match TRBD2. Germline CDR1 is SGHRS and CDR2 is YFSETQ. V lost 4 bases and J lost 5; bases outside the gene matches: 8. This CDR3 is 14 amino acids long. CDR3 DNA: TGCGCCAGCAGCAGAACTTCTAGCGGCGAGACCCAGTACTTC. Its protein is CASSRTSSGETQYF.

V and J are TRBV24-1 and TRBJ1-1; 10 bases are shared with TRBD1. Germline trimming cut 9 bases from V and 10 bases from J; bases unmatched to any gene: 4. CDR1 and CDR2 (germline): KGHDR, SFDVKD. The CDR3 length is 11 residues. CDR3 sequence: CATRGQGRAFF. The CDR3 bases are TGTGCCACCCGGGGACAGGGGCGAGCTTTCTTT.

The chain couples TRBV12-3 or TRBV12-4 to TRBJ2-7; D is perhaps TRBD1 (5 bases). The V gene lost 4 bases and the J gene lost 0 bases, with 7 bases spanning the gap. This CDR3 contains 13 residues. CDR3 sequence reads: CASSWGASYEQYF. CDR3 DNA: TGTGCCAGCAGTTGGGGCGCCTCCTACGAGCAGTACTTC.

The chain couples TRBV29-1 to TRBJ2-1, with D perhaps matching TRBD1 (5 bases). The germline gives CDR1 SQVTM, CDR2 ANQGSEA. The CDR3 covers 12 residues. Trimming pared 3 bases from V and 6 bases from J, leaving 9 bases between. CDR3 in DNA: TGCAGCGTTGATGCCAGGGTCAATGAGCAGTTCTTC. Amino acids: CSVDARVNEQFF.

The CDR3 nucleotides read TGTGCCAGCAGTACGGGACAGGGGGCCTCTTTAAGAGGCCAGCATTTT. Translating gives CASSTGQGASLRGQHF. This chain uses TRBV28 with TRBJ1-5, with TRBD1 matching 12 bases. V shed 5 bases, J shed 12 bases, and the junction held 14 bases outside the gene matches. The CDR3 is 16 residues long. In germline, CDR1 is MDHEN, CDR2 SYDVKM.

In DNA, the CDR3 is TGTGCCAGCAGGCCCTCACTAGCGGGAGTTGTCACCGGGGAGCTGTTTTTT. Amino acids: CASRPSLAGVVTGELFF. V is TRBV4-2 and J is TRBJ2-2; 11 bases align to TRBD2. This CDR3 comprises 17 residues. Trimming removed 6 bases from V and 4 bases from J; junction bases left unmatched: 10. In germline, CDR1 is LGHNA, CDR2 YNFKEQ.

The V call is TRBV6-2 or TRBV6-3, the J call TRBJ1-2, with D tentatively TRBD1 (6 bases). The CDR3 sequence is 14 residues long. V gave up 2 bases and J gave up 3 bases, with 10 bases separating them. Germline CDR1 reads MNHEY; CDR2 reads SVGEGT. The DNA of the CDR3 is TGTGCCAGCAGTTACATGAGGACAGACTATGGCTACACCTTC. Its translation: CASSYMRTDYGYTF.

J is TRBJ1-3 and V is TRBV4-3, with a weak D call TRBD1 (5 bases). Germline CDR1 is LGHNA and CDR2 is YSLEER. Trimming removed 5 bases at V and 0 bases at J, with 14 bases between. This CDR3 comprises 16 residues. CDR3 sequence (DNA): TGCGCCAGCAGCAAATCCCACAGGCCCTCTGGAAACACCATATATTTT. As protein: CASSKSHRPSGNTIYF.

The chain combines TRBV5-4 with TRBJ2-1; TRBD2 agrees at 7 bases. The V gene's germline CDR1 is SGHNT and CDR2 YYREEE (reference sequence). The ends lost 4 bases at V and 3 bases at J; junction bases unmatched: 4. The CDR3 length is 14 residues. CDR3 nucleotide sequence: TGTGCCAGCAGCCGGGAGGTAGGCTACAATGAGCAGTTCTTC. It yields the protein CASSREVGYNEQFF.

V is TRBV27 and J is TRBJ2-7; possible D gene TRBD2, 6 bases. Germline CDR1 reads MNHEY; CDR2 reads SMNVEV (reference sequence). V lost 5 bases to trimming and J lost 4 bases, with 12 bases between them. The CDR3 has 13 amino acids. The CDR3 here is CASSRGESYEQYF. CDR3 in DNA: TGTGCCAGCAGTCGCGGGGAAAGTTACGAGCAGTACTTC.

This chain connects TRBV14 to TRBJ1-1; 8 bases line up with TRBD1. The trim removed 1 base at V and 3 bases at J, leaving 4 bases unmatched. Germline V gene data show CDR1 as SGHDN and CDR2 as FVKESK. CDR3 length: 15 amino acids. The CDR3 sequence: CASSQGQGAYTEAFF. The CDR3 nucleotides are TGTGCCAGCAGCCAAGGGCAGGGGGCGTACACTGAAGCTTTCTTT.

The chain couples TRBV19 to TRBJ2-6, with 8 bases lining up with TRBD1. Looked up from germline, CDR1 is LNHDA and CDR2 is SQIVND (reference sequence). This CDR3 comprises 17 residues. Trimming removed 7 bases from V and 3 bases from J; junction bases left unmatched: 11. The CDR3 protein is CASMGDRLGNGANVLTF. For the CDR3, the DNA is TGTGCCAGTATGGGGGACAGGCTGGGGAATGGGGCCAACGTCCTGACTTTC.

The CDR3 bases are TGCGCCAGCAGCTGGGGACTGAATTCACCCCTCCACTTT. Translating gives CASSWGLNSPLHF. The chain links TRBV5-1 to TRBJ1-6, with D tentatively TRBD1 (5 bases). Looked up from germline, CDR1 is SGHRS and CDR2 is YFSETQ. The CDR3 totals 13 residues. V was trimmed by 3 bases and J by 7 bases, leaving 8 bases between them. Combining the CDR3 with reference TRBV5-1 and TRBJ1-6 gives the whole variable domain KAGVTQTPRYLIKTRGQQVTLSCSPISGHRSVSWYQQTPGQGLQFLFEYFSETQRNKGNFPGRFSGRQFSNSRSEMNVSTLELGDSALYLCASSWGLNSPLHFGNGTRLTVT.

The chain links TRBV4-1 to TRBJ2-1; 10 bases align to TRBD1. V dropped 1 base and J dropped 8; count of bases not matched to a gene: 8. Germline lookup yields CDR1 MGHRA and CDR2 YSYEKL. The CDR3 is 16 residues long. The CDR3 DNA follows: TGCGCCAGCAGCCAAGTTATGACAGGGGGCATGGATGAGCAGTTCTTC. Residues: CASSQVMTGGMDEQFF.

The V call is TRBV9, the J call TRBJ1-1; 7 positions agree with TRBD1. V shed 6 bases, J shed 0 bases, and the junction held 2 bases outside the gene matches. Per the germline V gene, CDR1 is SGDLS and CDR2 is YYNGEE. The CDR3 is 13 amino acids. CDR3 sequence: CASNRGVNTEAFF. The CDR3 DNA follows: TGTGCCAGCAACAGGGGAGTGAACACTGAAGCTTTCTTT.

The V gene is TRBV27, the J gene TRBJ2-2; tentative D call: TRBD1 (8 bases). V was clipped by 5 bases and J by 3 bases, with 13 bases between them. Germline CDR1 reads MNHEY; CDR2 reads SMNVEV (reference sequence). CDR3 length equals 15 residues. CDR3 in DNA: TGTGCCAGCAGTCAACAGGGGGGGTACACCGGGGAGCTGTTTTTT. Translation gives CASSQQGGYTGELFF.

This clone was recorded once. J is TRBJ1-3 and V is TRBV11-3; D is uncertain. Per germline, CDR1 SGHNT and CDR2 YENEEA. This CDR3 contains 10 residues. Trimming removed 7 bases at V and 5 bases at J, with 3 bases between. CDR3 protein: CASTRNTIYF. CDR3 nucleotide sequence: TGTGCCAGCACCAGAAACACCATATATTTT.

CDR3 bases: TGTGCCAGCAGTGACAGAATCCCCAGCGGGGAGCTGTTTTTT. Residues: CASSDRIPSGELFF. The chain links TRBV6-1 to TRBJ2-2, with D uncertain. Trimming shortened V by 3 bases and J by 7 bases, and 12 bases separated the two germline ends. The CDR3 length is 14 residues. Germline V gene lookup returns CDR1 MNHNS and CDR2 SASEGT.